These 9 T cell receptor beta chains came from one sample sequenced in a study of response to subunit inactivated influenza vaccine. TCRdb reanalysed the RT-PCR reads using MiXCR and keeps one entry per CDR3 protein. The table includes about 480,000 distinct CDR3 sequences, over 9.5% detected once. This specimen was PBMCs from blood, taken roughly 46 days after vaccination. Receptor source: a man aged 50 to 60 who received an inactivated influenza vaccine.

This clonotype has at least ten counts. This chain links TRBV6-1 with TRBJ1-1; D possibly corresponds to TRBD1 (6 bases). Germline V CDR1 and CDR2: MNHNS, SASEGT. The V end was cut by 6 bases, the J end by 2 bases, with 10 bases between. The CDR3 covers 13 residues. CDR3 residues: CASRTDRNTEAFF. In nucleotides, the CDR3 is TGTGCCAGCAGAACGGACAGAAACACTGAAGCTTTCTTT.

Details on this clonotype: At one end the junction does not follow the germline gene, possibly because of a read error. The chain is built from TRBV20-1 and TRBJ2-3, with 10 bases that match TRBD2. This CDR3 has 18 residues. Germline-derived CDR1 and CDR2 are DFQATT and SNEGSKA (reference sequence). This CDR3 reads CCARGPAGGLGYTDTQYF. CDR3 nucleotide sequence: TGCTGTGCTAGAGGCCCAGCGGGAGGGCTTGGATACACAGATACGCAGTATTTT.

This clonotype occurred many times. The CDR3 is CASSQGGLAKNIQYF. In DNA form, the CDR3 reads TGTGCCAGCAGCCAAGGCGGGTTAGCCAAAAACATTCAGTACTTC. The V gene is TRBV3-1, the J gene TRBJ2-4; weak D call: TRBD2 (5 bases). Between the trimmed V and J ends, which lost 1 base and 0 bases, there was a span of 7 bases. This CDR3 contains 15 residues. Germline V gene data show CDR1 as LGHDT and CDR2 as YNNKEL (reference sequence).

This clonotype was picked up many times. The rearrangement uses TRBV29-1 and TRBJ1-1; TRBD1 matches at 7 bases. V was pared by 4 bases and J by 1 base, with 6 bases of the junction left unmatched. Germline V gene sequence: CDR1 SQVTM, CDR2 ANQGSEA. There are 14 residues in the CDR3. The CDR3 DNA is TGCAGCGTTGGCCCGGGACAGAGGAACACTGAAGCTTTCTTT. Translation: CSVGPGQRNTEAFF.

The DNA for the CDR3 is TGCAGTGCTAGAGATGATGAGGGGGCAAATGAAAAACTGTTTTTT. Translation gives CSARDDEGANEKLFF. The chain combines TRBV20-1 with TRBJ1-4; 7 positions match TRBD1. The CDR3 sequence is 15 residues long. V trimming: 0 bases; J trimming: 5 bases; junction bases outside the gene matches: 6. Germline values: CDR1 DFQATT, CDR2 SNEGSKA (reference sequence).

This clonotype has a handful of counts. V gene TRBV7-9 combines with J gene TRBJ2-1, with 9 bases that match TRBD1. Trimming took 3 bases from V and 8 from J; bases not matched to a gene: 8. The CDR3 extends over 15 amino acids. In germline, CDR1 is SEHNR, CDR2 FQNEAQ (reference sequence). The CDR3 protein is CASSLRTGVTYEQFF. CDR3 DNA sequence: TGTGCCAGCAGCTTGAGGACAGGGGTCACATATGAGCAGTTCTTC.

This clonotype was seen ten or more times. The chain couples TRBV12-3 or TRBV12-4 to TRBJ1-3, with D uncertain. The CDR3 totals 16 residues. Trimming cost V 3 bases and J 1 base, with 13 bases left between them. The CDR3 is CASSFNSGLSGNTIYF. Written as DNA, the CDR3 is TGTGCCAGCAGTTTTAACAGCGGCCTTTCTGGAAACACCATATATTTT.

A few counts support this clonotype. The chain is built from TRBV7-9 and TRBJ2-4, with D unclear. The germline CDR1 and CDR2 sequences are SEHNR and FQNEAQ (reference sequence). This CDR3 is 16 amino acids long. V was shortened by 2 bases and J by 0 bases, with 11 bases between the two germline ends. The DNA of the CDR3 is TGTGCCAGCAGCTTATCTCCACGGGTAGCCAAAAACATTCAGTACTTC. Translated, it gives CASSLSPRVAKNIQYF.

This clonotype was detected a few times. CDR3 in amino acids: CATSDLIPVGRLNQPQHF. CDR3 nucleotide sequence: TGTGCCACCAGTGATTTAATCCCCGTCGGACGGTTGAATCAGCCCCAGCATTTT. The chain recombines TRBV24-1 with TRBJ1-5; D not certain. The V gene's germline CDR1 is KGHDR and CDR2 SFDVKD. Trimming cost V 1 base and J 4 bases, with 19 bases left between them. The CDR3 consists of 18 residues.